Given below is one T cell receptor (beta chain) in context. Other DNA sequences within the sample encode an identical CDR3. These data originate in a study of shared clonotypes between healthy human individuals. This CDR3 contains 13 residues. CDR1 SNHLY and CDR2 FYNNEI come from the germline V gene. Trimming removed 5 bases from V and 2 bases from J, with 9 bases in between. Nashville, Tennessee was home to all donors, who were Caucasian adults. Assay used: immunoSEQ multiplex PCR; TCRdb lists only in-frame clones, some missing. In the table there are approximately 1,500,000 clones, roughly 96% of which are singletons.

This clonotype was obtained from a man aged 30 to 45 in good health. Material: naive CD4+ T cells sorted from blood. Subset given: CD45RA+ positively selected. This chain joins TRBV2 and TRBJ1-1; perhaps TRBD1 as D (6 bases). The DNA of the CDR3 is TGTGCCAGCAGTACACAGGGAAACACTGAAGCTTTCTTT. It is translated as CASSTQGNTEAFF.